The 27 T cell receptor beta chains below all came from one sample that was sequenced in a study of blood T cell repertoires in COVID-19. Libraries were prepared by immunoSEQ multiplex PCR; TCRdb keeps only in-frame clonotypes and omits some of them. Here the sample spans approximately 250,000 clones, over 80% being singletons. Sample: PBMCs or T cells enriched from blood (not recorded which). These receptors came from a woman in her thirties or forties who had been exposed to COVID-19.

The chain uses TRBV28 and TRBJ2-6; 9 positions agree with TRBD2. The CDR3 has 18 amino acids. J gave up 3 bases and V 3 bases, and 9 bases lay outside the gene matches. Germline loops: CDR1 MDHEN, CDR2 SYDVKM. The CDR3 here is CASSFPSGGQYGANVLTF. CDR3 coding DNA: TGTGCCAGCAGTTTCCCGAGCGGGGGGCAGTATGGGGCCAACGTCCTGACTTTC.

The V and J genes are TRBV2 and TRBJ2-5; the match to TRBD1 covers 8 bases. Germline CDR1 reads SNHLY; CDR2 reads FYNNEI. The CDR3 totals 15 residues. Germline trimming cut 5 bases from V and 6 bases from J; bases unmatched to any gene: 11. The CDR3 DNA sequence: TGTGCCAGCAGTACCCGGACAGGGTGGGGGAAGACCCAGTACTTC. Its protein product is CASSTRTGWGKTQYF.

The chain combines TRBV6-5 with TRBJ1-1; D remains unclear. Germline V gene lookup returns CDR1 MNHEY and CDR2 SVGAGI. The CDR3 loop spans 13 amino acids. Deletions cut 6 bases from V and 4 bases from J, with 12 bases between. The CDR3 region is CASSALSGTEAFF. The DNA of the CDR3 is TGTGCCAGCAGCGCCCTCTCAGGCACTGAAGCTTTCTTT.

The chain uses TRBV6-2 or TRBV6-3 and TRBJ2-1; TRBD2 aligns across 7 bases. Trimming cost V 0 bases and J 8 bases; bases outside gene matches: 10. The CDR3 is 16 residues long. The germline gives CDR1 MNHEY, CDR2 SVGEGT. CDR3 sequence reads: CASSYSGLAVYDEQFF. CDR3 coding DNA: TGTGCCAGCAGTTACTCGGGGCTAGCGGTATATGATGAGCAGTTCTTC.

As for this clone: The DNA is left out, because the CDR3 cannot be placed on it with certainty; the CDR3 is given as TCRdb lists it. This chain uses TRBV6-9 with TRBJ1-1; the table calls TRBD1, which could not be checked here. CDR1 and CDR2 from the germline V gene are MNHGY and SVAAGI. The CDR3 is made up of 18 amino acids, end residues included. The CDR3 reads CATAYLCRGQRYRTEAFF.

This chain uses TRBV4-1 with TRBJ2-2; a possible D gene is TRBD1 (6 bases). The germline V gene encodes CDR1 MGHRA and CDR2 YSYEKL. The CDR3 length is 17 residues. Between the trimmed V and J ends, which lost 2 bases and 3 bases, there was a span of 16 bases. CDR3 sequence reads: CASSQRSYRADTGELFF. CDR3 nucleotide sequence: TGCGCCAGCAGCCAACGATCGTACAGGGCTGACACCGGGGAGCTGTTTTTT.

Only one count was recorded for this clone. V usage is TRBV12-3 or TRBV12-4 and J usage is TRBJ1-1, with a possible D match to TRBD1 (5 bases). V lost 5 bases and J 1 base, leaving 8 bases between the germline ends. CDR3 size: 13 residues. In nucleotides, the CDR3 is TGTGCCAGCAGTGCAGACAGGAACACTGAAGCTTTCTTT. Protein product: CASSADRNTEAFF.

The chain couples TRBV25-1 to TRBJ1-1, with D possibly TRBD1 on 6 matching bases. V was shortened by 3 bases and J by 4 bases, with 15 bases between the two germline ends. The CDR3 runs to 15 residues. Germline V gene sequence: CDR1 MGHDK, CDR2 SYGVNS. CDR3 residues: CASSDWGGLGTEAFF. Written as DNA, the CDR3 is TGTGCCAGCAGTGATTGGGGGGGGCTCGGCACTGAAGCTTTCTTT.

The J gene is TRBJ2-1, the V gene TRBV28; maybe TRBD2 (6 bases). The CDR3 is 12 amino acids. V lost 8 bases to trimming and J lost 3 bases, with 8 bases between them. CDR1 is MDHEN, CDR2 SYDVKM, per germline. CDR3 loop: CASGRHYNEQFF. The DNA for the CDR3 is TGTGCCAGCGGGAGGCACTACAATGAGCAGTTCTTC.

The chain combines TRBV9 with TRBJ1-6; 7 nucleotides line up with TRBD1. This CDR3 has 14 amino acids. With 1 base clipped from V and 9 bases from J, the junction kept 4 bases outside the gene matches. The germline V gene encodes CDR1 SGDLS and CDR2 YYNGEE. CDR3 sequence: CASSVRQGGSPLHF. CDR3 nucleotides: TGTGCCAGCAGCGTAAGACAGGGAGGTTCACCCCTCCACTTT.

The chain couples TRBV18 to TRBJ1-5; TRBD1 agrees at 9 bases. The junction had 8 bases not matched to a gene; V was cut back by 4 bases and J by 4 bases. The CDR3 runs 16 residues. Germline CDR1 and CDR2: KGHSH and LQKENI. The CDR3 DNA follows: TGTGCCAGCTCACTTCAGGACAGGGGTGGAAATCAGCCCCAGCATTTT. This translates into CASSLQDRGGNQPQHF.

This clone was seen just once. This sequence joins TRBV6-8 and TRBJ1-5; no clear D. Trimming removed 4 bases from V and 3 bases from J, with 7 bases in between. Germline V gene data show CDR1 as MNHGY and CDR2 as SAAAGT. The CDR3 extends over 13 amino acids. CDR3 in amino acids: CASSCSDNQPQHF. DNA of the CDR3: TGTGCCAGCAGTTGCAGCGACAATCAGCCCCAGCATTTT.

The chain uses TRBV18 and TRBJ2-5, with a possible D match to TRBD2 (5 bases). Trimming stripped 4 bases from V and 5 bases from J, with 11 bases between. CDR1 is KGHSH, CDR2 LQKENI, per germline. The CDR3 sequence is 13 residues long. The CDR3 nucleotides are TGTGCCAGCTCACTGGACTTTAGGGAGACCCAGTACTTC. Protein sequence: CASSLDFRETQYF.

The chain has TRBV30 and TRBJ1-6, with D possibly matching TRBD1 (6 bases). V lost 0 bases to trimming and J lost 5 bases, with 11 bases between them. This CDR3 has 15 amino acids. The germline gives CDR1 GTSNPN, CDR2 SVGIG (reference sequence). CDR3 residues: CAWSVAGVNNSPLHF. The CDR3 DNA reads as TGTGCCTGGAGTGTAGCAGGGGTGAATAATTCACCCCTCCACTTT.

The V call is TRBV7-6, the J call TRBJ1-4; D is unresolved. CDR3 length: 15 residues. The V and J ends lost 5 bases and 8 bases respectively, with 18 bases between them. Per the germline V gene, CDR1 is SGHVS and CDR2 is FNYEAQ. CDR3 bases: TGTGCCAGCAGCCACTCAGGCTCCACGGGAGAAAAACTGTTTTTT. Its translation: CASSHSGSTGEKLFF.

This clone was found once. The chain links TRBV12-3 or TRBV12-4 to TRBJ1-5, with D unresolved. Trimming removed 6 bases at V and 5 bases at J, with 11 bases between. The CDR3 runs to 13 residues. The CDR3 reads CASSPIRDQPQHF. The CDR3 coding sequence is TGTGCCAGCAGCCCCATAAGAGATCAGCCCCAGCATTTT.

The chain recombines TRBV27 with TRBJ2-5, with 12 nucleotides matching TRBD2. This CDR3 has 15 amino acids. Germline CDR1 and CDR2: MNHEY and SMNVEV (reference sequence). The J segment lost 6 bases and the V segment lost 6 bases, leaving 8 bases of the junction unmatched. The DNA of the CDR3 is TGTGCCAGCAGCCCCCTAGCGGGGGGGCTTCAGACCCAGTACTTC. Amino acids: CASSPLAGGLQTQYF.

In DNA, the CDR3 is TGTGCCAGCTCAGAGGACAGAACCTACGAGCAGTACTTC. It is translated as CASSEDRTYEQYF. The chain recombines TRBV18 with TRBJ2-7, with D maybe TRBD1 (6 bases). V was cut by 5 bases and J by 2 bases, with 10 bases left in between. CDR1 and CDR2 (germline): KGHSH, LQKENI. The length of the CDR3 is 13 residues.

This clone was recorded once. This chain joins TRBV28 and TRBJ2-1; TRBD1 matches at 8 bases. The CDR3 loop spans 16 amino acids. J gave up 2 bases and V 4 bases, and 7 bases lay outside the gene matches. Per the germline V gene, CDR1 is MDHEN and CDR2 is SYDVKM. This chain's CDR3 is CASSSQGEPAYNEQFF. The DNA for the CDR3 is TGTGCCAGCAGTTCACAGGGGGAGCCTGCCTACAATGAGCAGTTCTTC. Looking up the rest from reference TRBV28 and TRBJ2-1 gives the full variable domain: DVKVTQSSRYLVKRTGEKVFLECVQDMDHENMFWYRQDPGLGLRLIYFSYDVKMKEKGDIPEGYSVSREKKERFSLILESASTNQTSMYLCASSSQGEPAYNEQFFGPGTRLTVL.

This clone was detected only a few times. The J gene is TRBJ2-2, the V gene TRBV4-3, with D possibly matching TRBD2 (5 bases). Germline V gives CDR1 LGHNA, CDR2 YSLEER. The CDR3 contains 16 residues. Trimming removed 1 base from V and 2 bases from J, with 11 bases in between. The CDR3 spells CASSQGVDYNTGELFF. The CDR3 coding sequence is TGCGCCAGCAGCCAAGGTGTTGACTACAACACCGGGGAGCTGTTTTTT.

The chain links TRBV19 to TRBJ2-4, with TRBD1 matching over 9 bases. Germline V gives CDR1 LNHDA, CDR2 SQIVND (reference sequence). Trimming removed 0 bases from V and 0 bases from J; junction bases left unmatched: 18. This CDR3 is 22 amino acids long. The CDR3 reads CASSIEHLTGGHLLLAKNIQYF. CDR3 sequence (DNA): TGTGCCAGTAGTATAGAGCATCTCACAGGGGGCCACCTTTTACTAGCCAAAAACATTCAGTACTTC.

The rearrangement joins TRBV29-1 to TRBJ2-7; 7 bases line up with TRBD1. J was trimmed by 0 bases and V by 7 bases; bases with no gene match: 9. Germline V gives CDR1 SQVTM, CDR2 ANQGSEA. This CDR3 region has 14 residues. The CDR3 DNA reads TGCAGCGCCCGGGACAGTCCATTCTCCTACGAGCAGTACTTC. The encoded protein is CSARDSPFSYEQYF.

V usage is TRBV19 and J usage is TRBJ2-2; TRBD1 might be the D (6 bases). The V and J ends lost 9 bases and 1 base respectively, with 12 bases between them. Per the germline V gene, CDR1 is LNHDA and CDR2 is SQIVND (reference sequence). The CDR3 runs to 14 residues. CDR3 bases: TGTGCCAGCCGATTACAGGGGAACACCGGGGAGCTGTTTTTT. This gives the protein CASRLQGNTGELFF.

The V call is TRBV21-1, the J call TRBJ2-7; the D segment call TRBD2 is taken from the table without a DNA check. TRBV21-1 is a known pseudogene. CDR3 size: 16 residues. This CDR3 is CASSKVGGPYVWEQYV. CDR3 bases: TGTGCCAGCAGCAAAGTGGGAGGTCCTTATGTCTGGGAGCAGTACGTC.

The rearrangement uses TRBV19 and TRBJ1-3; 8 bases are shared with TRBD1. V gave up 6 bases and J gave up 0 bases; unmatched junction bases: 1. The CDR3 loop spans 14 amino acids. Germline V gives CDR1 LNHDA, CDR2 SQIVND (reference sequence). The CDR3 region has the DNA TGTGCCAGTAGAACAGGGGGCTCTGGAAACACCATATATTTT. Amino acids: CASRTGGSGNTIYF.

The sample holds one count of this clone. The rearrangement uses TRBV10-3 and TRBJ1-2; possible D gene TRBD1, 5 bases. CDR1 and CDR2 (germline): ENHRY, SYGVKD. The CDR3 is 13 amino acids. The CDR3 DNA reads TGTGCGATCCGGGGGAACACCAACTATGGCTACACCTTC. Protein sequence: CAIRGNTNYGYTF.

V and J are TRBV11-3 and TRBJ1-1; perhaps TRBD1 as D (5 bases). V was shortened by 3 bases and J by 5 bases, with 16 bases between the two germline ends. Germline V gene lookup returns CDR1 SGHNT and CDR2 YENEEA. The CDR3 has 15 amino acids. The CDR3 protein is CASSFSGLEPTEAFF. CDR3 coding DNA: TGTGCCAGCAGCTTTTCAGGGTTGGAGCCGACTGAAGCTTTCTTT.